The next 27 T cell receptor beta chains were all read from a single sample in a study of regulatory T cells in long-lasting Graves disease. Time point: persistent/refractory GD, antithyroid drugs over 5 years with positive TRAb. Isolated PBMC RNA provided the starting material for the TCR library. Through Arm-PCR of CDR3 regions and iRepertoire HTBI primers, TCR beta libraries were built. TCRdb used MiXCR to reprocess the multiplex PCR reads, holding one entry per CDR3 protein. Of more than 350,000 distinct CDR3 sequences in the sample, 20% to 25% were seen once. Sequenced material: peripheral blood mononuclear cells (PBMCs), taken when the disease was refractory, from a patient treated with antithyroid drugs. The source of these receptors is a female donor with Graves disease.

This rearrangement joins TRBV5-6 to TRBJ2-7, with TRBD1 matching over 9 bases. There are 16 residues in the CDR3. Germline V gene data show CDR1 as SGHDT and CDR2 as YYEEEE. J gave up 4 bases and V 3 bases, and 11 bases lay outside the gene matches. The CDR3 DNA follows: TGTGCCAGCAGCTACCTAACAGGGGGCGCGTCATACGAGCAGTACTTC. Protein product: CASSYLTGGASYEQYF.

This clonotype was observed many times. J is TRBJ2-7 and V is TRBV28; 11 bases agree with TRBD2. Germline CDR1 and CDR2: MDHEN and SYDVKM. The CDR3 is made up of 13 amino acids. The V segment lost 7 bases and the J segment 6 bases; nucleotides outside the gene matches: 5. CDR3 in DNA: TGTGCCAGCAACCGACTAGCGGGAATCGAGCAGTACTTC. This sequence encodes CASNRLAGIEQYF.

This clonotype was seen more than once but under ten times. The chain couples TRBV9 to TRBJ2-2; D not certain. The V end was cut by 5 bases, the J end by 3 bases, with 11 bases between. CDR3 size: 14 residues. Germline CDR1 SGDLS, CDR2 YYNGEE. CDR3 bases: TGTGCCAGCAGAGGCAGCCGAGACACCGGGGAGCTGTTTTTT. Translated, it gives CASRGSRDTGELFF.

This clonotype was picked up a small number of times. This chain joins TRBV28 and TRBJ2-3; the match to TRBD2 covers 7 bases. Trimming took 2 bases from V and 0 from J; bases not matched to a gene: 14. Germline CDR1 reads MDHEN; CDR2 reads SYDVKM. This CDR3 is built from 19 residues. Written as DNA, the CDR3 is TGTGCCAGCAGTTTACCCCGGACTAGAACAAGGACTAGCACAGATACGCAGTATTTT. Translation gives CASSLPRTRTRTSTDTQYF.

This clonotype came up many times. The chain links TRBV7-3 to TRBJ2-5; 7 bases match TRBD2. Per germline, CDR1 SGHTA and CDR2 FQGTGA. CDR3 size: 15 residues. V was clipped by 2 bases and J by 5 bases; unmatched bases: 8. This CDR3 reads CASSLGGGIDETQYF. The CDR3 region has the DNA TGTGCCAGCAGCTTAGGGGGGGGTATCGACGAGACCCAGTACTTC.

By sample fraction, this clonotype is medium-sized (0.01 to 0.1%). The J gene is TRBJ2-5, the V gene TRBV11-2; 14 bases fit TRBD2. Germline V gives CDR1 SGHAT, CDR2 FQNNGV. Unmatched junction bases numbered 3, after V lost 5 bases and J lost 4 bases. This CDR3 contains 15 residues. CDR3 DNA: TGTGCCAGCAGCATGGGACTAGCGGGAGTAGAGACCCAGTACTTC. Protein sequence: CASSMGLAGVETQYF.

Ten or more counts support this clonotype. The CDR3 DNA is TGTGCCAGCAGTTGGACAGGGGAATACGAGCAGTACTTC. Translation: CASSWTGEYEQYF. This chain uses TRBV12-3 or TRBV12-4 with TRBJ2-7; 9 positions agree with TRBD1. The CDR3 contains 13 residues. Germline trimming cut 4 bases from V and 4 bases from J; bases unmatched to any gene: 2.

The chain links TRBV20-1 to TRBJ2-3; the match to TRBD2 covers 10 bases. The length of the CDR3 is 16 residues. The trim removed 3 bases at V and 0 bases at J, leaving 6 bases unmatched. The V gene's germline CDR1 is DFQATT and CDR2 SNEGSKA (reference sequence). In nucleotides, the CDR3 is TGCAGTGCTAGTTTACTAGCGGGGTCTAGCACAGATACGCAGTATTTT. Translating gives CSASLLAGSSTDTQYF.

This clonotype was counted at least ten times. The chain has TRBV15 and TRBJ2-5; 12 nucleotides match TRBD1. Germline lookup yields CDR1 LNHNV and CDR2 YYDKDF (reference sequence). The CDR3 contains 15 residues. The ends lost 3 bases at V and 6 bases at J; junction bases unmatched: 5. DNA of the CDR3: TGTGCCACCAGCAGCATCCGGGACAGGGGGCAGACCCAGTACTTC. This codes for CATSSIRDRGQTQYF.

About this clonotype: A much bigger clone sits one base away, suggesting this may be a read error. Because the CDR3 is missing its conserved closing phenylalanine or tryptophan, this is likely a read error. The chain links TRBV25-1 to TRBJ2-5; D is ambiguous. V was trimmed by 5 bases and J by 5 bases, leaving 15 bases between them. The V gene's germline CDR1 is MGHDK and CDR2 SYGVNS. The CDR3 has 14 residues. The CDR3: CASSQANLEETQYL. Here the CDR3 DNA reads TGTGCCAGCAGTCAGGCTAACCTAGAGGAGACCCAGTACCTC.

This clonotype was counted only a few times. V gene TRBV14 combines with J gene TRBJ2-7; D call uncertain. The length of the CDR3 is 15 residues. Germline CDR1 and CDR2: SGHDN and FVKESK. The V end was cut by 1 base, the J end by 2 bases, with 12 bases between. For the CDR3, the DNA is TGTGCCAGCAGCCAAGGAACGGGTTCCCCCTACGAGCAGTACTTC. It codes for CASSQGTGSPYEQYF.

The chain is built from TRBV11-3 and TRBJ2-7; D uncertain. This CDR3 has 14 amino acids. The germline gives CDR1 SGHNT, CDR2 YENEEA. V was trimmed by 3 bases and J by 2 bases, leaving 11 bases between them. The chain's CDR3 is CASSFKHLTYEQYF. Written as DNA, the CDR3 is TGTGCCAGCAGCTTTAAGCATTTAACCTACGAGCAGTACTTC.

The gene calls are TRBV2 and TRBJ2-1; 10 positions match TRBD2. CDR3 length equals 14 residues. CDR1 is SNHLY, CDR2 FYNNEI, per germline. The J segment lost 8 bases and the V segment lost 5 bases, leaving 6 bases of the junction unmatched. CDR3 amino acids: CASSPGLAIHEQFF. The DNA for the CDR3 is TGTGCCAGCAGTCCGGGACTAGCGATTCATGAGCAGTTCTTC.

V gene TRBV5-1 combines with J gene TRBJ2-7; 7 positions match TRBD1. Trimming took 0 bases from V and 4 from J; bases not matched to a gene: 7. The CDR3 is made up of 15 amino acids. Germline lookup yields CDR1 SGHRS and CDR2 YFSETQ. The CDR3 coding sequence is TGCGCCAGCAGCTTGGTGGACGACAGGGTTTACGAGCAGTACTTC. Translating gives CASSLVDDRVYEQYF.

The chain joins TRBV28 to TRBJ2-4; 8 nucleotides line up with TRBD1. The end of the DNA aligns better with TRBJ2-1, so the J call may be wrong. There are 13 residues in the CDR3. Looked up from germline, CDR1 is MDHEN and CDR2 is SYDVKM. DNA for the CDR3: TGTGCCAGCAGTTTTCAGGGGGCGAGTGAGCAGTTCTTC. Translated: CASSFQGASEQFF.

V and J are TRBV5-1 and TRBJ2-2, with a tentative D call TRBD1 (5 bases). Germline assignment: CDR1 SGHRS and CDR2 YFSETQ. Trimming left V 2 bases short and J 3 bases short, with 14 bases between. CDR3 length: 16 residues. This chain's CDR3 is CASSLTRVLDTGELFF. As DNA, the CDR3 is TGCGCCAGCAGCTTAACCAGGGTTTTGGACACCGGGGAGCTGTTTTTT.

The CDR3 spells CASSFGTGEQGDGYTF. Here the CDR3 DNA reads TGTGCCAGCAGTTTTGGGACAGGGGAGCAGGGGGATGGCTACACCTTC. The V and J genes are TRBV28 and TRBJ1-2; 10 bases map to TRBD1. Germline CDR1 and CDR2: MDHEN and SYDVKM. V shed 3 bases, J shed 6 bases, and the junction held 10 bases outside the gene matches. The CDR3 spans 16 residues.

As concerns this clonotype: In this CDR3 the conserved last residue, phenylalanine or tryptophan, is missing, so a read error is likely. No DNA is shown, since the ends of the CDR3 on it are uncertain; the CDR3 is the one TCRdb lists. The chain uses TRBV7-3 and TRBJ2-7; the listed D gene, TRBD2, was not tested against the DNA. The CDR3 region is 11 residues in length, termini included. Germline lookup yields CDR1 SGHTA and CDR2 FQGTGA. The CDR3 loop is CASSSPSGSQL.

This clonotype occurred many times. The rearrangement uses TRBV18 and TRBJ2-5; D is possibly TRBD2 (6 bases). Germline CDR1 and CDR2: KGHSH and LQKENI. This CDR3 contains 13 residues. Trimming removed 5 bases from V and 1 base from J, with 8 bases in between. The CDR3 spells CASSKTSQETQYF. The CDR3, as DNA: TGTGCCAGCTCAAAGACTAGCCAAGAGACCCAGTACTTC.

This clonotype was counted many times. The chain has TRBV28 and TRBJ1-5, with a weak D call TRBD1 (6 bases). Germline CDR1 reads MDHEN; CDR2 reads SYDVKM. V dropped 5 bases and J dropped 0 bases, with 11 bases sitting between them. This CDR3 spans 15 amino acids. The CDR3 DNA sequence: TGTGCCAGCAGTATAGCAGGGGTTAGCAATCAGCCCCAGCATTTT. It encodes CASSIAGVSNQPQHF.

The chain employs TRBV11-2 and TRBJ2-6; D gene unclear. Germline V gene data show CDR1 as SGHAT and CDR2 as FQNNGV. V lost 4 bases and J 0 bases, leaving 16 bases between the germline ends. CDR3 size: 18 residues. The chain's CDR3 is CASSYLGRRASGANVLTF. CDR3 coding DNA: TGTGCCAGCAGCTATCTAGGACGTAGGGCCTCTGGGGCCAACGTCCTGACTTTC.

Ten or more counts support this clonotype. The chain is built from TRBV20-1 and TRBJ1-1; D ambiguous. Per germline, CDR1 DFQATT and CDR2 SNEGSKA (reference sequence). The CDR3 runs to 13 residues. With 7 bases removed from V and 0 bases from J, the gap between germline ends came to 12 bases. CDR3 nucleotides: TGCAGTGGGGCCGGGTCCATGAACACTGAAGCTTTCTTT. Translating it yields CSGAGSMNTEAFF.

The CDR3 here is CASSLYSKIGDTQYF. Here the CDR3 DNA reads TGTGCCAGCAGCTTATACAGTAAAATTGGAGATACGCAGTATTTT. V usage is TRBV7-2 and J usage is TRBJ2-3; unclear D gene. CDR1 and CDR2 (germline): SGHTA, FQGNSA. Trimming pared 2 bases from V and 5 bases from J, leaving 14 bases between. The CDR3 has 15 amino acids.

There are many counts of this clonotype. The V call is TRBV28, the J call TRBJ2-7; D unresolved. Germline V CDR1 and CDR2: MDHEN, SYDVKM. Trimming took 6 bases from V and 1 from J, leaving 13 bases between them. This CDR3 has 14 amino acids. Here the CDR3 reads CASRGESKSYEQYF. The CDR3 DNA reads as TGTGCCAGCAGGGGCGAGAGTAAGTCCTACGAGCAGTACTTC. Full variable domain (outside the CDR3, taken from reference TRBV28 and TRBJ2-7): DVKVTQSSRYLVKRTGEKVFLECVQDMDHENMFWYRQDPGLGLRLIYFSYDVKMKEKGDIPEGYSVSREKKERFSLILESASTNQTSMYLCASRGESKSYEQYFGPGTRLTVT.

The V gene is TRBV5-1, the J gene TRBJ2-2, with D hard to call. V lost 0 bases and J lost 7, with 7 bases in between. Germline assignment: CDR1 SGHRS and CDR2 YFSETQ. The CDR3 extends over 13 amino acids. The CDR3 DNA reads TGCGCCAGCAGCTTGGGCTACGGCGGGGAGCTGTTTTTT. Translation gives CASSLGYGGELFF.

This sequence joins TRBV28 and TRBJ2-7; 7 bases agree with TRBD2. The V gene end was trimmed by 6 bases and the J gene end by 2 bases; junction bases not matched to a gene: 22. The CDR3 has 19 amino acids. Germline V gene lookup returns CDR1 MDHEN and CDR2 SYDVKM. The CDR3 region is CASRKWGRAGGSRPYEQYF. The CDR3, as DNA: TGTGCCAGCAGGAAATGGGGCAGGGCGGGCGGGAGTCGTCCCTACGAGCAGTACTTC.

The CDR3: CASSLTLAGNEQFF. DNA of the CDR3: TGTGCCAGCAGTTTAACACTAGCGGGCAATGAGCAGTTCTTC. J is TRBJ2-1 and V is TRBV27, with TRBD2 identical over 9 bases. CDR3 size: 14 residues. Germline V gene data show CDR1 as MNHEY and CDR2 as SMNVEV (reference sequence). The ends lost 2 bases at V and 6 bases at J; junction bases unmatched: 2.